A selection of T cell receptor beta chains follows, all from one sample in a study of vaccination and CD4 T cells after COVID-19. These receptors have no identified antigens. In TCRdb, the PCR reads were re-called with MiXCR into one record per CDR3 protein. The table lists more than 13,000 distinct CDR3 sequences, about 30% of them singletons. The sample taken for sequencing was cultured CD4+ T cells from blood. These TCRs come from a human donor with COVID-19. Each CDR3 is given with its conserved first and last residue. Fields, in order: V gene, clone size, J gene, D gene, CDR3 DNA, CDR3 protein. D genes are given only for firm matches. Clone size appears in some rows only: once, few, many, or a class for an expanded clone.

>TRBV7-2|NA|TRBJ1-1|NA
TGTGCCAGCAGCTTAGAGGTCGGATTGGGGGGAACTGAAGCTTTCTTT
CASSLEVGLGGTEAFF
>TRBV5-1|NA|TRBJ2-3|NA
TGCGCCAGCAGCCTCAGGCCTAGCGCCCACACAGATACGCAGTATTTT
CASSLRPSAHTDTQYF
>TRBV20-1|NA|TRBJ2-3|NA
TGCAGTGCTAGATCAGGCCGGGGTCCGCAGTATTTT
CSARSGRGPQYF
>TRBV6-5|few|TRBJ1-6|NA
TGTGCCAGCAGTTACGCAGCTCGGAGTCTTAGGGGGAATTCACCCCTCCACTTT
CASSYAARSLRGNSPLHF
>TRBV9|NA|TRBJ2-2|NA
TGTGCCAGCAGCGTAGACCAGGGCTACACCGGGGAGCTGTTTTTT
CASSVDQGYTGELFF
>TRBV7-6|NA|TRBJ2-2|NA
TGTGCCAGCAGCATCTTGACCGGGGGTGGGTCCGGGGAGCTGTTTTTT
CASSILTGGGSGELFF
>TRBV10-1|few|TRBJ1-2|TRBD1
TGCGCCAGCAGTGAATCCAACAGGGGTTCTGGCTACACCTTC
CASSESNRGSGYTF
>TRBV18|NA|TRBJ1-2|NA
TGTGCCAGCTCACCAATTGAAACAGACCTCCTCTATGGCTACACCTTC
CASSPIETDLLYGYTF
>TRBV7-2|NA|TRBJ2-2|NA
TGTGCCAGCAGCTTGATTTTTGGGGAAGGAGGTTCAGGGAGGCTCCTGGCCGGGGAGCTGTTTTTT
CASSLIFGEGGSGRLLAGELFF
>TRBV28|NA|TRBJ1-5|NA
TGTGCCAGCAGCAAGGGGGGATCGAGCAATCAGCCCCAGCATTTT
CASSKGGSSNQPQHF
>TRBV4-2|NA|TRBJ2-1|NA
TGTGCCAGCAGCGTAGCCGGGACTGCAGCATACAATGAGCAGTTCTTC
CASSVAGTAAYNEQFF
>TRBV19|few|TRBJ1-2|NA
TGTGCCAGTAGTATAGATCAGGTGAATAATGGCTACACCTTC
CASSIDQVNNGYTF
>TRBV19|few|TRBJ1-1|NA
TGTGCCAGTAGTCCCCGTAGAGGATTAACTGAAGCTTTCTTT
CASSPRRGLTEAFF
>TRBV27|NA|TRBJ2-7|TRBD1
TGTGCCAGCAGTCCAAGGGGACAGGGGGCCTCGTCCTACGAGCAGTACTTC
CASSPRGQGASSYEQYF
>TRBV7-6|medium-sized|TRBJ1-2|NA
TGTGCCAGCAGCCGTACCGACGGAGCTAACTATGGCTACACCTTC
CASSRTDGANYGYTF
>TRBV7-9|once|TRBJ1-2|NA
TGTGCCAGCAGCCCGCTCCGGGACCAAAACTATGGCTACACCTTC
CASSPLRDQNYGYTF
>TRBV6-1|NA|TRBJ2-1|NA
TGTGCCAGCAGTGAACAGGAGGTGCCCGAGAATGAGCAGTTCTTC
CASSEQEVPENEQFF
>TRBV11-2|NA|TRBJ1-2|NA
TGTGCCAGCAGCTATAGCGTGTATGGCTACACCTTC
CASSYSVYGYTF
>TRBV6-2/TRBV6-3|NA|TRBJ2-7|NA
TGTGCCAGCAGTTACCTCCGGGGTTCGGGCGAGCAGTACTTC
CASSYLRGSGEQYF
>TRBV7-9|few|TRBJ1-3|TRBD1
TGTGCCAGCAGCTCACTTGGACAGGTTGGAAACACCATATATTTT
CASSSLGQVGNTIYF
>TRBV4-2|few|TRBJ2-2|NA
TGTGCCAGCAGCCTGGGCCGCACAGGGACTTCGAACACCGGGGAGCTGTTTTTT
CASSLGRTGTSNTGELFF
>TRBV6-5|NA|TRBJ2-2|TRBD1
TGTGCCAGCAGTTCGGACAGGCGAACGAACACCGGGGAGCTGTTTTTT
CASSSDRRTNTGELFF
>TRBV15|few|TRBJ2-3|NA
TGTGCCACCAGCAGAGATAAAGTAGAGGGCACAGATACGCAGTATTTT
CATSRDKVEGTDTQYF
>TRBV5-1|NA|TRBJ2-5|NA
TGCGCCAGCAGCTTGGAGGGCGGCGGAAGGGAGACCCAGTACTTC
CASSLEGGGRETQYF
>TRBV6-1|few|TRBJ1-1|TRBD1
TGTGCCAGCAGATCCATCGAGACAGGGGGTAAACGAGCTTTCTTT
CASRSIETGGKRAFF
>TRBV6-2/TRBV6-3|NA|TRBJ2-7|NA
TGTGCCAGCAGTTATTTGGCCGCGGGCTACGAGCAGTACTTC
CASSYLAAGYEQYF
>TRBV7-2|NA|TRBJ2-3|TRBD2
TGTGCCAGCAGCTTAGCTAGCGGGAGCACAGATACGCAGTATTTT
CASSLASGSTDTQYF
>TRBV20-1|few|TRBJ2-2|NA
TGCAGTGCTAGAGATCACGGGATGACCGGGGAGCTGTTTTTT
CSARDHGMTGELFF
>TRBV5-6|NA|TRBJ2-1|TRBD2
TGTGCCAGCAGGCCGCGGGGGAACTCCTACAATGAGCAGTTCTTC
CASRPRGNSYNEQFF
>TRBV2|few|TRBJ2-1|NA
TGTGCCAGCAGTTCTGGCCGGAGTAACAATGAGCAGTTCTTC
CASSSGRSNNEQFF
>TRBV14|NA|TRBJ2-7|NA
TGTGCCAGCAGCCATATGAGGGTCGCGAGCGAGCAGTACTTC
CASSHMRVASEQYF
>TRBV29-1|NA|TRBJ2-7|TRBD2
TGCAGCGTTGACCCCGGGACTAGCGGCGACGAGCAGTACTTC
CSVDPGTSGDEQYF